A single sample is the source of the 23 T cell receptor beta chains below, sequenced in a study of response to subunit inactivated influenza vaccine. TCRdb redid the calling of the RT-PCR reads with MiXCR, one entry per CDR3 protein. Here the sample spans fewer than 600,000 distinct CDR3 sequences, around 7.7% being singletons. The sample was PBMCs from blood, taken around 25 months after vaccination. The receptor set was obtained from a man between 50 and 69 years old who received an inactivated influenza vaccine.

The sample holds many counts of this clonotype. A much larger clonotype is one base distant, so this may be a read error. The chain joins TRBV28 to TRBJ1-1, with D maybe TRBD1 (5 bases). The V end lost 3 bases, the J end lost 0 bases, and 5 bases lay between the germline ends. CDR3 length: 13 residues. Germline assignment: CDR1 MDHEN and CDR2 SYDVKM. The CDR3 nucleotides read TGTGCCAGCAGTTTCAGGGTGAACACTGAAGCTTTCTTT. It specifies CASSFRVNTEAFF.

The gene calls are TRBV20-1 and TRBJ1-3, with a tentative D call TRBD1 (5 bases). The CDR3 loop spans 15 amino acids. V lost 0 bases and J 0 bases, leaving 9 bases between the germline ends. Per the germline V gene, CDR1 is DFQATT and CDR2 is SNEGSKA (reference sequence). CDR3 coding DNA: TGCAGTGCTAGAGATACAGGCTCCTCTGGAAACACCATATATTTT. This gives the protein CSARDTGSSGNTIYF.

In this sample, this clonotype turned up many times. The chain uses TRBV29-1 and TRBJ2-7; 7 bases line up with TRBD1. The CDR3 covers 15 residues. CDR1 is SQVTM, CDR2 ANQGSEA, per germline. After removal of 4 bases from V and 3 bases from J, the junction contained 12 bases not matched to a gene. CDR3: CSVVTPLGGSYEQYF. As DNA, the CDR3 is TGCAGCGTTGTGACCCCGTTAGGGGGCAGCTACGAGCAGTACTTC.

The chain joins TRBV5-5 to TRBJ1-5, with D unclear. CDR3 length equals 15 residues. CDR1 and CDR2 (germline): SGHKS, YYEKEE (reference sequence). V gave up 2 bases and J gave up 0 bases, with 9 bases separating them. CDR3 region: CASSFSAVSNQPQHF. The CDR3 DNA sequence: TGTGCCAGCAGCTTTTCGGCGGTTAGCAATCAGCCCCAGCATTTT.

This clonotype has a handful of counts. J is TRBJ1-1 and V is TRBV5-5; D possibly corresponds to TRBD1 (6 bases). Trimming removed 1 base at V and 2 bases at J, with 15 bases between. Germline CDR1 and CDR2: SGHKS and YYEKEE (reference sequence). This CDR3 spans 16 amino acids. DNA of the CDR3: TGTGCCAGCAGCTTGCAGGTCAGGGGCCCCAACACTGAAGCTTTCTTT. Translated, it gives CASSLQVRGPNTEAFF.

A few counts support this clonotype. This chain connects TRBV6-5 to TRBJ1-2; D possibly corresponds to TRBD1 (5 bases). The CDR3 sequence is 17 residues long. V dropped 0 bases and J dropped 1 base, with 15 bases sitting between them. The germline V gene encodes CDR1 MNHEY and CDR2 SVGAGI. The CDR3, as DNA: TGTGCCAGCAGTTACTCGACGAGCCCAGGGCTTAACTATGGCTACACCTTC. It specifies CASSYSTSPGLNYGYTF.

This clonotype has just a few counts. The chain employs TRBV10-3 and TRBJ2-5, with D tentatively TRBD2 (6 bases). The CDR3 runs 16 residues. The V gene's germline CDR1 is ENHRY and CDR2 SYGVKD. The ends were cut back, 0 bases at V and 5 bases at J, with 16 bases in the middle. This chain's CDR3 is CAISESGRPSGETQYF. In nucleotides, the CDR3 is TGTGCCATCAGTGAGTCGGGACGGCCAAGCGGGGAGACCCAGTACTTC.

At least ten counts were recorded for this clonotype. V gene TRBV4-1 combines with J gene TRBJ1-2; D is possibly TRBD1 (5 bases). The CDR3 has 13 residues. The germline gives CDR1 MGHRA, CDR2 YSYEKL. V was trimmed by 4 bases and J by 6 bases, leaving 12 bases between them. The CDR3 DNA follows: TGCGCCAGCAGCCCCGTCTTGGGGGATGGCTACACCTTC. Its translation is CASSPVLGDGYTF.

The V gene is TRBV5-1, the J gene TRBJ2-7; D remains unclear. This CDR3 is 14 amino acids long. The ends were cut back, 0 bases at V and 1 base at J, with 8 bases in the middle. Germline V gives CDR1 SGHRS, CDR2 YFSETQ. The CDR3 protein is CASSLDSRSYEQYF. The DNA for the CDR3 is TGCGCCAGCAGCTTGGACAGTCGTTCCTACGAGCAGTACTTC.

This clonotype was picked up many times. The chain couples TRBV7-2 to TRBJ2-7, with D maybe TRBD1 (5 bases). Trimming shortened V by 5 bases and J by 2 bases, and 13 bases separated the two germline ends. The CDR3 consists of 14 residues. CDR1 and CDR2 from the germline V gene are SGHTA and FQGNSA. The CDR3 is CASSRDSGPYEQYF. For the CDR3, the DNA is TGTGCCAGCAGCAGAGACAGTGGCCCCTACGAGCAGTACTTC.

This clonotype was detected ten times or more. This sequence joins TRBV12-3 or TRBV12-4 and TRBJ1-6, with D perhaps TRBD1 (6 bases). Trimming cost V 4 bases and J 8 bases, with 15 bases left between them. The CDR3 is 15 amino acids. CDR3 sequence reads: CASSSRGAAYSPLHF. CDR3 in DNA: TGTGCCAGCAGTTCAAGGGGGGCAGCTTATTCACCCCTCCACTTT.

This clonotype was recorded at least ten times. As DNA, the CDR3 is TGCGCCAGCAGCCATACTAGTGACACCGGGGAGCTGTTTTTT. Its protein is CASSHTSDTGELFF. The V gene is TRBV5-1, the J gene TRBJ2-2; TRBD2 might be the D (5 bases). Trimming removed 4 bases from V and 3 bases from J, with 10 bases in between. Per the germline V gene, CDR1 is SGHRS and CDR2 is YFSETQ. The CDR3 extends over 14 amino acids.

The chain employs TRBV20-1 and TRBJ2-6; 8 positions match TRBD1. With V trimmed by 0 bases and J by 0 bases, 4 bases remained unmatched. Germline V gene lookup returns CDR1 DFQATT and CDR2 SNEGSKA (reference sequence). The CDR3 totals 17 residues. The CDR3, as DNA: TGCAGTGCTAGAGATCCAGGGGGCTACTCTGGGGCCAACGTCCTGACTTTC. It encodes CSARDPGGYSGANVLTF.

The chain links TRBV27 to TRBJ1-4, with D possibly TRBD1 on 5 matching bases. The CDR3 is 15 residues long. The V gene's germline CDR1 is MNHEY and CDR2 SMNVEV (reference sequence). V was clipped by 1 base and J by 3 bases, with 9 bases between them. CDR3 in amino acids: CASSLFRGANEKLFF. The CDR3 DNA reads as TGTGCCAGCAGTTTATTCCGGGGGGCTAATGAAAAACTGTTTTTT.

This clonotype has just a few counts. This sequence joins TRBV20-1 and TRBJ1-1; D gene uncertain. The CDR3 contains 14 residues. Between the trimmed V and J ends, which lost 0 bases and 10 bases, there was a span of 18 bases. The germline gives CDR1 DFQATT, CDR2 SNEGSKA (reference sequence). CDR3 sequence: CSARDRVALVRAFF. The CDR3 coding sequence is TGCAGTGCTAGAGATCGGGTCGCGTTAGTGAGAGCTTTCTTT.

This clonotype was seen ten or more times. The chain couples TRBV6-2 or TRBV6-3 to TRBJ2-7; 12 bases line up with TRBD2. The germline gives CDR1 MNHEY, CDR2 SVGEGT. V was pared by 7 bases and J by 7 bases, with 5 bases of the junction left unmatched. This CDR3 region has 13 residues. CDR3 sequence (DNA): TGTGCCAGCAAGAGACTAGCGGGAGTTGAGCAGTACTTC. Its translation: CASKRLAGVEQYF.

The chain joins TRBV2 to TRBJ2-1; TRBD2 matches at 13 bases. There are 15 residues in the CDR3. CDR1 and CDR2 (germline): SNHLY, FYNNEI. V shed 6 bases and J 9 bases; nucleotides not matched to a gene: 8. This CDR3 is CASSLTSGRVAEQFF. CDR3 DNA: TGTGCCAGCAGCCTAACTAGCGGGAGGGTGGCTGAGCAGTTCTTC.

This clonotype was picked up many times. This rearrangement joins TRBV5-1 to TRBJ2-7; D is unclear. This CDR3 has 14 amino acids. Trimming took off 3 bases at V and 2 bases at J, with 12 bases between the two ends. Germline V gene sequence: CDR1 SGHRS, CDR2 YFSETQ. The CDR3 DNA reads as TGCGCCAGCAGCTCGGACCTCTTTCCCTACGAGCAGTACTTC. This encodes CASSSDLFPYEQYF.

This clonotype was picked up many times. V is TRBV29-1 and J is TRBJ2-7, with 7 bases lining up with TRBD1. J gave up 0 bases and V 6 bases, and 8 bases lay outside the gene matches. Per germline, CDR1 SQVTM and CDR2 ANQGSEA. The CDR3 loop spans 14 amino acids. This chain's CDR3 is CSVARTGISYEQYF. Here the CDR3 DNA reads TGCAGCGTCGCCCGGACAGGTATCTCCTACGAGCAGTACTTC.

This clonotype was seen more than once but under ten times. The chain uses TRBV25-1 and TRBJ2-7, with TRBD1 matching 10 bases. Germline lookup yields CDR1 MGHDK and CDR2 SYGVNS. The CDR3 has 15 residues. The J segment lost 5 bases and the V segment lost 3 bases, leaving 7 bases of the junction unmatched. CDR3 residues: CASSDPRTGGNEQYF. The CDR3 nucleotides read TGTGCCAGCAGTGATCCCCGGACAGGGGGTAACGAGCAGTACTTC.

This clonotype was seen only a few times. The CDR3 spells CASSNRDGAYNEQFF. The CDR3, as DNA: TGTGCCAGCAGCAACAGGGACGGGGCCTACAATGAGCAGTTCTTC. This chain joins TRBV9 and TRBJ2-1, with D perhaps TRBD1 (6 bases). The V gene's germline CDR1 is SGDLS and CDR2 YYNGEE. V was trimmed by 4 bases and J by 2 bases, leaving 13 bases between them. CDR3 length: 15 amino acids.

The genes are TRBV11-2 and TRBJ1-5; D call uncertain. Trimming shortened V by 5 bases and J by 3 bases, and 14 bases separated the two germline ends. Looked up from germline, CDR1 is SGHAT and CDR2 is FQNNGV. The CDR3 totals 15 residues. The CDR3 nucleotides read TGTGCCAGCAGCCTCCAAGGGTTGATCAATCAGCCCCAGCATTTT. This sequence encodes CASSLQGLINQPQHF.

This clonotype showed up just a few times. The chain carries TRBV12-3 or TRBV12-4 and TRBJ1-2, with D maybe TRBD1 (6 bases). The germline V and J ends were trimmed by 6 bases and 5 bases, with 10 bases remaining between them. The CDR3 covers 12 residues. CDR3 DNA sequence: TGTGCCAGCAGCACTCAGGGGTATGGCTACACCTTC. Its translation is CASSTQGYGYTF.